A selection of T cell receptor beta chains follows, all from one sample in a study of T cells in localized non-small cell lung cancer. The protocol was immunoSEQ multiplex PCR, while the TCRdb copy is restricted to in-frame clones and leaves out a portion. Found here are around 130,000 clones, about 90% of them singletons; the top ten hold 1.7%. The specimen comprised peripheral blood, sampled before any cancer treatment. These receptors were collected from a female donor aged 60 or older with stage I lung adenocarcinoma. Both conserved end residues are part of each CDR3. Fields, in order: D gene, clone size, V gene, J gene, CDR3 protein, CDR3 DNA. A D gene is named only where the DNA matches it firmly. Rows may omit the clone size; those that give it use once, few, many or a size class.

>TRBD1|.|TRBV4-1|TRBJ2-7
CASSQAVRDRGNEQYF
TGCGCCAGCAGCCAAGCAGTTAGAGACAGGGGTAATGAGCAGTACTTC
>TRBD2|.|TRBV7-2|TRBJ2-7
CASSPRLAGNEQYF
TGTGCCAGCAGCCCCCGACTAGCGGGAAACGAGCAGTACTTC
>.|.|TRBV27|TRBJ2-4
CASNEGGLAKNIQYF
TGTGCCAGCAACGAGGGAGGACTAGCCAAAAACATTCAGTACTTC
>.|few|TRBV10-1|TRBJ2-7
CASSEYSYEQYF
TGCGCCAGCAGTGAGTACAGCTACGAGCAGTACTTC
>.|.|TRBV20-1|TRBJ2-1
CSARRGLQFF
TGCAGTGCTAGACGGGGGTTACAGTTCTTC
>TRBD2|.|TRBV30|TRBJ2-1
CTAGGRVNEQFF
TGCACCGCTGGCGGGAGGGTTAATGAGCAGTTCTTC
>.|few|TRBV10-3|TRBJ2-7
CAISSRGSPSTGSLPTYEQYF
TGTGCCATCAGTAGCAGGGGTTCACCGAGTACTGGGTCTCTCCCCACCTACGAGCAGTACTTC
>.|.|TRBV4-2|TRBJ1-6
CASSQVDDNSPLHF
TGTGCCAGCAGCCAAGTGGATGATAATTCACCCCTCCACTTT
>.|.|TRBV19|TRBJ2-2
CASSMKGSRGWPNTGELFF
TGTGCCAGTAGTATGAAAGGTTCCAGGGGTTGGCCGAACACCGGGGAGCTGTTTTTT
>TRBD2|.|TRBV2|TRBJ2-2
CARTGRAGGSGELFF
TGTGCCAGAACAGGGAGGGCGGGAGGATCCGGGGAGCTGTTTTTT
>TRBD2|.|TRBV7-9|TRBJ2-1
CASSLVQGLLSSYNEQFF
TGTGCCAGCAGCTTAGTCCAGGGACTATTGAGCTCCTACAATGAGCAGTTCTTC
>.|.|TRBV9|TRBJ2-3
CASSPPRVETVDTQYF
TGTGCCAGCAGCCCCCCCCGCGTGGAGACGGTAGATACGCAGTATTTT
>TRBD1|.|TRBV10-3|TRBJ2-1
CAIQGIGNEQFF
TGTGCTATACAGGGGATCGGCAATGAGCAGTTCTTC
>.|.|TRBV4-2|TRBJ2-2
CASSRSSNTGELFF
TGTGCCAGCAGCCGATCTAGTAACACCGGGGAGCTGTTTTTT
>.|few|TRBV4-1|TRBJ1-2
CASSQDGRVDGYTF
TGCGCCAGCAGCCAAGATGGCAGGGTCGACGGCTACACCTTC
>.|.|TRBV5-1|TRBJ2-3
CASSLDRTAQYF
TGCGCCAGCAGCCTTGATCGCACCGCGCAGTATTTT
>.|few|TRBV7-6|TRBJ2-3
CASSFFAGTPPDTQYF
TGTGCCAGCAGCTTTTTTGCGGGGACCCCCCCAGATACGCAGTATTTT
>.|once|TRBV19|TRBJ1-2
CASSGNVDLYGYTF
TGTGCCAGTAGTGGGAATGTCGACCTCTATGGCTACACCTTC
>TRBD2|.|TRBV19|TRBJ2-1
CASSIDQGGSGDEQFF
TGTGCCAGTAGTATAGATCAAGGCGGGAGCGGTGATGAGCAGTTCTTC
>.|.|TRBV27|TRBJ1-5
CASRKADRGQPQHF
TGTGCCAGCAGGAAAGCGGACCGGGGTCAGCCCCAGCATTTT
>TRBD2|once|TRBV5-1|TRBJ2-2
CASSPLAGTNTGELFF
TGCGCCAGCAGCCCCCTAGCGGGTACGAACACCGGGGAGCTGTTTTTT
>.|once|TRBV15|TRBJ1-2
CATSRDALDEGVNYGYTF
TGTGCCACCAGCAGAGATGCCCTTGATGAGGGGGTAAACTATGGCTACACCTTC
>TRBD2|.|TRBV2|TRBJ2-5
CASSDLAGGQETQYF
TGTGCCAGCAGTGATCTAGCGGGAGGGCAAGAGACCCAGTACTTC
>TRBD1|.|TRBV11-2|TRBJ2-7
CASRGTGGALEQYF
TGTGCCAGCAGGGGGACAGGGGGCGCCTTGGAGCAGTACTTC
>TRBD2|.|TRBV25-1|TRBJ2-7
CASSELGLAGDEQYF
TGTGCCAGCAGTGAACTGGGACTAGCGGGAGACGAGCAGTACTTC
>TRBD2|.|TRBV10-2|TRBJ2-3
CASRGLAGVSGDTQYF
TGCGCCTCGAGGGGACTAGCGGGAGTTTCGGGAGATACGCAGTATTTT
>.|.|TRBV23-1|TRBJ2-7
CASSQGLEQYF
TGCGCCAGCAGTCAGGGGCTCGAGCAGTACTTC
>.|.|TRBV28|TRBJ1-3
CASRHPRQVQGNTIYF
TGTGCCAGCAGACACCCCCGACAGGTTCAAGGAAACACCATATATTTT
>TRBD2|.|TRBV10-1|TRBJ2-7
CASSESRDYQEEQYF
TGCGCCAGCAGTGAGTCGAGGGACTATCAGGAGGAGCAGTACTTC
>TRBD1|few|TRBV30|TRBJ1-2
CAWRSLDRDGYTF
TGTGCCTGGAGGTCACTTGACAGGGATGGCTACACCTTC
>.|.|TRBV30|TRBJ2-5
CAMAEAQETQYF
TGTGCCATGGCTGAGGCGCAAGAGACCCAGTACTTC
>TRBD2|.|TRBV5-1|TRBJ2-1
CASSLSSLAGGPRYNEQFF
TGCGCCAGCAGCTTGAGTTCACTAGCGGGAGGGCCCCGGTACAATGAGCAGTTCTTC
>.|.|TRBV6-5|TRBJ2-4
CASREVVNIQYF
TGTGCCAGCAGAGAGGTAGTAAACATTCAGTACTTC
>.|.|TRBV6-6|TRBJ1-3
CASSPSGPRSGNTIYF
TGTGCCAGCAGTCCCTCAGGGCCAAGATCTGGAAACACCATATATTTT
>.|.|TRBV2|TRBJ2-5
CASSDSGGRPETQYF
TGTGCCAGCAGTGACTCCGGGGGGCGCCCCGAGACCCAGTACTTC
>TRBD2|.|TRBV7-3|TRBJ2-7
CASSPGLAGAREQYF
TGTGCCAGCAGCCCCGGACTAGCGGGAGCTAGGGAGCAGTACTTC
>.|.|TRBV25-1|TRBJ1-3
CASSESSGAGNTIYF
TGTGCCAGCAGTGAATCATCAGGGGCTGGAAACACCATATATTTT
>.|.|TRBV4-1|TRBJ2-7
CASSQSPTPTGGEQYF
TGCGCCAGCAGCCAATCGCCCACCCCCACTGGTGGCGAGCAGTACTTC
>.|.|TRBV19|TRBJ2-2
CATSAGRNTGELFF
TGTGCCACCTCCGCAGGGAGGAACACCGGGGAGCTGTTTTTT
>.|.|TRBV7-9|TRBJ2-6
CASSIPASSGANVLTF
TGTGCCAGCAGCATTCCGGCCAGCTCTGGGGCCAACGTCCTGACTTTC
>.|once|TRBV30|TRBJ2-7
CAWSVGERSAEQYF
TGTGCCTGGAGTGTAGGGGAGAGGTCTGCCGAGCAGTACTTC
>.|.|TRBV7-8|TRBJ2-1
CASSLNRLEQFF
TGTGCCAGCAGCTTAAACCGCCTTGAGCAGTTCTTC
>.|many|TRBV5-6|TRBJ2-7
CASRPGLTGEQYF
TGTGCCAGCAGACCGGGTCTCACGGGTGAGCAGTACTTC
>.|.|TRBV11-2|TRBJ2-1
CASSWGSYNEQFF
TGTGCCAGCAGCTGGGGCTCCTACAATGAGCAGTTCTTC
>.|.|TRBV28|TRBJ1-1
CASSLWIGRGPNTEAFF
TGTGCCAGCAGTTTATGGATCGGCAGGGGACCGAACACTGAAGCTTTCTTT
>.|.|TRBV18|TRBJ2-7
CASSRTVGDSYEQYF
TGTGCCAGCTCACGTACGGTTGGGGACTCCTACGAGCAGTACTTC
>.|.|TRBV18|TRBJ2-1
CASSLGTEQFF
TGTGCCAGCTCACTTGGGACCGAGCAGTTCTTC
>.|.|TRBV28|TRBJ2-7
CASLGGSYEQYF
TGTGCCAGCCTAGGGGGGTCCTACGAGCAGTACTTC